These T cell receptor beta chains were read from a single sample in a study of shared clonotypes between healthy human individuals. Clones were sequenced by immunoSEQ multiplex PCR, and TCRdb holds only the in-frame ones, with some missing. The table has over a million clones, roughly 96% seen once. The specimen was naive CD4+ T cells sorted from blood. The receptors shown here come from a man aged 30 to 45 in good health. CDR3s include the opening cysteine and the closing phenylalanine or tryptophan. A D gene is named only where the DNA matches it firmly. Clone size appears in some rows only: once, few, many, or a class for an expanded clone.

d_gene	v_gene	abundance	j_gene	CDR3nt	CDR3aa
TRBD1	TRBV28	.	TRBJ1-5	TGTGCCAGCAGTTTAAAGGGGGCTGGCAATCAGCCCCAGCATTTT	CASSLKGAGNQPQHF
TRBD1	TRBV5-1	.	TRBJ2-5	TGCGCCAGCAGCTTGACAGGGGGCCTTGGAGAGACCCAGTACTTC	CASSLTGGLGETQYF
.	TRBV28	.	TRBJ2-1	TGTGCCAGCAGTTTAGGGCGGACCTCCTACAATGAGCAGTTCTTC	CASSLGRTSYNEQFF
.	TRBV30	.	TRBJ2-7	TGTGCCTGGACAGGTGATACCTACGAGCAGTACTTC	CAWTGDTYEQYF
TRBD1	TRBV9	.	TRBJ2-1	TGTGCCAGCAGCCCAGGGGGCGCCGCCTACAATGAGCAGTTCTTC	CASSPGGAAYNEQFF
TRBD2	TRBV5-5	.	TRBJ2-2	TGTGCCAGCAGCTTATCCGGGACTAGCGGGAGGGCCCTGGGTACCGGGGAGCTGTTTTTT	CASSLSGTSGRALGTGELFF
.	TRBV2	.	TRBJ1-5	TGTGCCAGCAGCTACGGGCTCCAGCCCCAGCATTTT	CASSYGLQPQHF
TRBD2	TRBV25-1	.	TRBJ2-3	TGTGCCAGCAGCCTTAGCGGGAGACGCGCAGATACGCAGTATTTT	CASSLSGRRADTQYF
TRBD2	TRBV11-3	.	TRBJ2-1	TGTGCCAGCGGACTAGCGGATTCTTACAATGAGCAGTTCTTC	CASGLADSYNEQFF
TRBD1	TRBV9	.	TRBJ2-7	TGTGCCAGCAGCTCCACTCATAGGGACAGGGAGCCATGGGAGCAGTACTTC	CASSSTHRDREPWEQYF
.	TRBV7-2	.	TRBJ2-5	TGTGCCAGCAGCTTAGGGTGGGGTAGCGGACAAGAGACCCAGTACTTC	CASSLGWGSGQETQYF
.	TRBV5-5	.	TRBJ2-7	TGTGCCAGCAGCTTGCTCTTGGTGGTGCAGGACGAGCAGTACTTC	CASSLLLVVQDEQYF
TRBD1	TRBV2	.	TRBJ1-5	TGTGCCAGCAGAATCCCCGGGACAGGTTATCAGCCCCAGCATTTT	CASRIPGTGYQPQHF
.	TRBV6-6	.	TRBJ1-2	TGTGCCAGCAGGCCAGCAGTTCGGGGTGATGGCTACACCTTC	CASRPAVRGDGYTF
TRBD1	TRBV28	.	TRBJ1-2	TGTGCCAGCAGGGGGGGACAGAAATATGGCTACACCTTC	CASRGGQKYGYTF
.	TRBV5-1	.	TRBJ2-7	TGCGCCAGCAGCTCTAGCCACTACGAGCAGTACTTC	CASSSSHYEQYF
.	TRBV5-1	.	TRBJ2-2	TGCGCCAGCAGCGCCACAGCGACCGGGGAGCTGTTTTTT	CASSATATGELFF
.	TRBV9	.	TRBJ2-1	TGTGCCAGCAGCATTATTGGTAGCGGAGAGCAGTTCTTC	CASSIIGSGEQFF
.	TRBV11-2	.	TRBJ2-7	TGTGCCAGCAGCCCTAGCTCCTACGAGCAGTACTTC	CASSPSSYEQYF
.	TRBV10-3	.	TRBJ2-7	TGTGCCATCAAAGCTAGCGTAACCTACGAGCAGTACTTC	CAIKASVTYEQYF
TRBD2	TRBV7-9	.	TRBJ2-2	TGTGCCAGCCGGGGGGGACCCGCGAACACCGGGGAGCTGTTTTTT	CASRGGPANTGELFF
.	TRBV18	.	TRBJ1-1	TGTGCCAGCTCACCAGAACAGGTCCGGCGGGGCACTGAAGCTTTCTTT	CASSPEQVRRGTEAFF
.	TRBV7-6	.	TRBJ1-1	TGTGCCAGCAGCCAGTTAGGCGATAGGAACACTGAAGCTTTCTTT	CASSQLGDRNTEAFF
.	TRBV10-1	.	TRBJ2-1	TGCGCCAGCAGTGAGTCGGGCTCCTACAATGAGCAGTTCTTC	CASSESGSYNEQFF
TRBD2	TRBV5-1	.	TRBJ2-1	TGCGCCAGCAGCCTTATAGCGGGAGACTCCTACAATGAGCAGTTCTTC	CASSLIAGDSYNEQFF
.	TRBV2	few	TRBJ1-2	TGTGCCAGCAGAGGGACACGGTATGGCTACACCTTC	CASRGTRYGYTF
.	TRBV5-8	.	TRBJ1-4	TGTGCCAGCAGCTCCAGACAGGTTAATGAAAAACTGTTTTTT	CASSSRQVNEKLFF
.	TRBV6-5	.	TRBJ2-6	TGTGCCGCGGGGACCCCCCCCTCTGGGGCCAACGTCCTGACTTTC	CAAGTPPSGANVLTF
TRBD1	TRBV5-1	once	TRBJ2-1	TGCGCCAGCAGCTTGGCGGGACAGGGAATAGGTGAGCAGTTCTTC	CASSLAGQGIGEQFF
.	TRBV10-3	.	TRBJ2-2	TGTGCCATCACCCCGGGATCGAACACCGGGGAGCTGTTTTTT	CAITPGSNTGELFF
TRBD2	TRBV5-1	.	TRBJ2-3	TGCGCCAGCAGCTTGGCGCGGGGGTACACAGATACGCAGTATTTT	CASSLARGYTDTQYF
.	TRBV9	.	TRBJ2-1	TGTGCCAGCAGCGTGGGCTACTCTTTGAATGAGCAGTTCTTC	CASSVGYSLNEQFF
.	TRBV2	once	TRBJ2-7	TGTGCCAGCAACCTAGACAGCTACGAGCAGTACTTC	CASNLDSYEQYF
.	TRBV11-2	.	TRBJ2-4	TGTGCCAGCAGCTTCCTAGCCAAAAACATTCAGTACTTC	CASSFLAKNIQYF
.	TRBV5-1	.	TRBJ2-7	TGCGCCAGCAGCTTGGAAATAGCGGCGAGCTCCTACGAGCAGTACTTC	CASSLEIAASSYEQYF
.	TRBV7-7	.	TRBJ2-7	TGTGCTAGCAGCTTAGGACCTCAAAGCTCCTACGAGCAGTACTTC	CASSLGPQSSYEQYF
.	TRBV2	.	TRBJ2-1	TGTGCCAGCAGGGGCCTGAACAATGAGCAGTTCTTC	CASRGLNNEQFF
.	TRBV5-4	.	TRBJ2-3	TGTGCCAGCAGCTTGGAAGTTTCAGCAGATACGCAGTATTTT	CASSLEVSADTQYF
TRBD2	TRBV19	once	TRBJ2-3	TGTGCCAGTAGTATAGCCGGGACTAGCGGGAGACATACGCAGTATTTT	CASSIAGTSGRHTQYF
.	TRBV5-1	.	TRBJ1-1	TGCGCCAGCAGCTTGGACCGCGACCTTGAAGCTTTCTTT	CASSLDRDLEAFF
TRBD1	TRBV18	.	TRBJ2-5	TGTGCCAGCTCACCGAGGACAGGGCCGCAAGAGACCCAGTACTTC	CASSPRTGPQETQYF
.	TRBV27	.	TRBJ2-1	TGTGCCAGCAGTTTATCCTACTTCAATGAGCAGTTCTTC	CASSLSYFNEQFF
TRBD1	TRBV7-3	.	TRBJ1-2	TGTGCCAGCAAAGGACAGGGCCCCTATGGCTACACCTTC	CASKGQGPYGYTF
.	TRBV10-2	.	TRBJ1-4	TGCGCCAGCAGTGTGGAGGAATCGAAACTGTTTTTT	CASSVEESKLFF
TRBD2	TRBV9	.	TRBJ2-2	TGTGCCAGCAGCGTAGCTGCTAGCGGGAGGACCGGGGAGCTGTTTTTT	CASSVAASGRTGELFF
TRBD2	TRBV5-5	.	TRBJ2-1	TGTGCCAGCGGACCCCTTCCTAGCGGGAACTACAATGAGCAGTTCTTC	CASGPLPSGNYNEQFF
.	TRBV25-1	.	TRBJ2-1	TGTGCCAGCACTCCCGAAGTAGCGGAGAGCTACAATGAGCAGTTCTTC	CASTPEVAESYNEQFF
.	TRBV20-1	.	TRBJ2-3	TGCAGTGTGGCGGTAACTACGCAGTATTTT	CSVAVTTQYF
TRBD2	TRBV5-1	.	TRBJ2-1	TGCGCCAGCAGCTTGGTTGGGACTAGCGGGACCTACAATGAGCAGTTCTTC	CASSLVGTSGTYNEQFF
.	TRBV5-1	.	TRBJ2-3	TGCGCCAGCAGCCCCCTCACAGGCCCTAGCACAGATACGCAGTATTTT	CASSPLTGPSTDTQYF